The clone carrying this T cell receptor beta chain was counted ten times or more. Its antigen is currently unknown. The sample comes from a study of response to subunit inactivated influenza vaccine. MiXCR was run by TCRdb on the RT-PCR reads, yielding one entry per CDR3 protein. The table shows 160,000 or so distinct CDR3 sequences, with roughly a tenth occurring only once. Study-level points and caveats: The authors put forward the suggestion that each seasonal influenza vaccination may bring in only a limited number of new T cells.

Trimming removed 2 bases at V and 1 base at J, with 9 bases between. The CDR3 has 14 residues. Germline V gene lookup returns CDR1 SGHDT and CDR2 YYEEEE. The material sequenced was non-naive T cells sorted from PBMCs, taken more than 35 days after vaccination. The genes are TRBV5-6 and TRBJ2-5; a weak D match, TRBD1 (6 bases). This TCR derives from a man over 45 who received an inactivated influenza vaccine. This CDR3 reads CASSLWTVQETQYF. CDR3 sequence (DNA): TGTGCCAGCAGCTTATGGACAGTCCAAGAGACCCAGTACTTC.